Below, 9 T cell receptor beta chains from the same sample are listed, as sequenced in a study of blood T cell repertoires in COVID-19. Sequenced by immunoSEQ multiplex PCR; TCRdb stores in-frame clones only, minus some. The table includes 300,000 or so clones, 87% detected once. Specimen: peripheral blood. Receptors were obtained from a woman aged 50 to 65 who had recovered from COVID-19.

This sequence joins TRBV7-2 and TRBJ1-2, with D perhaps matching TRBD1 (5 bases). The V gene lost 2 bases and the J gene lost 1 base, with 14 bases spanning the gap. CDR1 and CDR2 (germline): SGHTA, FQGNSA. CDR3 length: 16 residues. In DNA form, the CDR3 reads TGTGCCAGCAGCTTAAGGGCGGGGGGACTTAACTATGGCTACACCTTC. Its protein is CASSLRAGGLNYGYTF.

The chain uses TRBV5-6 and TRBJ2-7, with 8 bases that match TRBD2. Germline lookup yields CDR1 SGHDT and CDR2 YYEEEE. V shed 4 bases, J shed 3 bases, and the junction held 6 bases outside the gene matches. This CDR3 is 14 amino acids long. Written as DNA, the CDR3 is TGTGCCAGCAGCCCGGGGACTAGTCACTACGAGCAGTACTTC. It codes for CASSPGTSHYEQYF.

The rearrangement joins TRBV6-6 to TRBJ2-5; 8 nucleotides align to TRBD1. V lost 6 bases to trimming and J lost 1 base; unmatched junction nucleotides: 4. The CDR3 consists of 14 residues. The germline V gene encodes CDR1 MNHNY and CDR2 SVGAGI (reference sequence). The CDR3 coding sequence is TGTGCCAGCAGATACAGGGGGACCCAAGAGACCCAGTACTTC. Translating it yields CASRYRGTQETQYF.

The rearrangement joins TRBV3-1 (or the pseudogene TRBV3-2) to TRBJ2-7, with D possibly matching TRBD1 (6 bases). The germline CDR1 and CDR2 sequences are LGHDT and YNNKEL (reference sequence). The CDR3 totals 14 residues. Between the trimmed V and J ends, which lost 4 bases and 2 bases, there was a span of 12 bases. For the CDR3, the DNA is TGTGCCAGCAGCCTGCGGACAGACGCCTACGAGCAGTACTTC. Its translation: CASSLRTDAYEQYF.

Comment on this clone: Given a much more abundant clone one base away, this may be a read error. This sample also contains other DNA sequences that code for the same CDR3. The chain has TRBV5-1 and TRBJ2-7; 9 bases agree with TRBD1. The germline CDR1 and CDR2 sequences are SGHRS and YFSETQ. The CDR3 sequence is 13 residues long. The V segment lost 3 bases and the J segment 4 bases; nucleotides outside the gene matches: 2. The chain's CDR3 is CASSWGQGYEQYF. CDR3 sequence (DNA): TGCGCCAGCAGCTGGGGACAGGGTTACGAGCAGTACTTC. Variable domain in full (rest from reference TRBV5-1 and TRBJ2-7): KAGVTQTPRYLIKTRGQQVTLSCSPISGHRSVSWYQQTPGQGLQFLFEYFSETQRNKGNFPGRFSGRQFSNSRSEMNVSTLELGDSALYLCASSWGQGYEQYFGPGTRLTVT.

The V call is TRBV24-1, the J call TRBJ2-4; TRBD1 matches 9 bases. Trimming at V came to 4 bases and at J to 6 bases, leaving 9 bases not matched to a gene. Germline loops: CDR1 KGHDR, CDR2 SFDVKD. The CDR3 consists of 16 residues. DNA of the CDR3: TGTGCCACCAGTGAAGAGACCGGGACAGGGCTAAACATTCAGTACTTC. Translating gives CATSEETGTGLNIQYF.

The chain links TRBV5-1 to TRBJ2-3; 8 bases fit TRBD2. V lost 3 bases to trimming and J lost 4 bases; unmatched junction nucleotides: 13. Germline loops: CDR1 SGHRS, CDR2 YFSETQ. The CDR3 is made up of 17 amino acids. The CDR3, as DNA: TGCGCCAGCAGCTACCAATATAGCGGGGTGGAGGCAGATACGCAGTATTTT. Translation gives CASSYQYSGVEADTQYF.

This clone was observed a single time. This chain uses TRBV10-3 with TRBJ1-1; 7 bases map to TRBD1. Germline assignment: CDR1 ENHRY and CDR2 SYGVKD. CDR3 length: 13 residues. Trimming removed 6 bases from V and 5 bases from J; junction bases left unmatched: 6. The DNA for the CDR3 is TGTGCCATCAGGCAGGGGGATGTGACTGAAGCTTTCTTT. This gives the protein CAIRQGDVTEAFF.

The DNA of the CDR3 is TGCGCCAGCAGTGAGTCGCGGCAGTACAATGAGCAGTTCTTC. Its translation: CASSESRQYNEQFF. The chain joins TRBV10-1 to TRBJ2-1; D is unclear. Germline values: CDR1 WNHNN, CDR2 SYGVQD (reference sequence). The CDR3 is 14 amino acids. Trimming cost V 0 bases and J 4 bases, with 7 bases left between them.